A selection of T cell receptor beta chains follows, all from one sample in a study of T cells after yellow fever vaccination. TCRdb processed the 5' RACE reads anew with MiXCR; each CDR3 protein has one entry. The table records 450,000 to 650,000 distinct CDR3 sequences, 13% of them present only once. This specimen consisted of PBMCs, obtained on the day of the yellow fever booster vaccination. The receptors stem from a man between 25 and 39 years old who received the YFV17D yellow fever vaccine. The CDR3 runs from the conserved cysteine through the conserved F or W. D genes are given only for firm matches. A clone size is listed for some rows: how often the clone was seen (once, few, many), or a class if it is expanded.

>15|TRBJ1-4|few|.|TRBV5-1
TGCGCCAGCAGCTTGAACTCCCAAAGTAATGAAAAACTGTTTTTT
CASSLNSQSNEKLFF
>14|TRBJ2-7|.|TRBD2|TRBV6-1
TGTGCCAGCAACTTAGAGGCGGGGGTCTACGAGCAGTACTTC
CASNLEAGVYEQYF
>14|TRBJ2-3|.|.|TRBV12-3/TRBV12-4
TGTGCCAGCAGTTTTGGGAGGACTTATAATACGCAGTATTTT
CASSFGRTYNTQYF
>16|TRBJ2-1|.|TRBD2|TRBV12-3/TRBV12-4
TGTGCCAGCAGCCCCCGAGGGGCGGGAGGGTACAATGAGCAGTTCTTC
CASSPRGAGGYNEQFF
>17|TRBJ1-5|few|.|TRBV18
TGTGCCAGCTCACCACTGGCTGGGGCGGAGGGCAATCAGCCCCAGCATTTT
CASSPLAGAEGNQPQHF
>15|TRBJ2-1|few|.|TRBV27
TGTGCCAGCACTCCGGCCGGGAGCTCCTACAATGAGCAGTTCTTC
CASTPAGSSYNEQFF
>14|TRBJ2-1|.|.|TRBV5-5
TGTGCCAGCAGCTTAGGACAGCCCAGGGAGGAGCAGTTCTTC
CASSLGQPREEQFF
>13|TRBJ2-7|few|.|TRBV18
TGTGCCAGCTCCTACGGTACCGACTACGAGCAGTACTTC
CASSYGTDYEQYF
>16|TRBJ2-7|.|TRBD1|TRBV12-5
TGTGCTAGTGGTTTGGTACAGGGGGACCGGGCCTACGAGCAGTACTTC
CASGLVQGDRAYEQYF
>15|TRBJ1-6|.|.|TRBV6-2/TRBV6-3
TGTGCCAGCAGTTACCTGGTTGACGTACCTTCACCCCTCCACTTT
CASSYLVDVPSPLHF
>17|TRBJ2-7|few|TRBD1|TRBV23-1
TGCGCCAGCAGTCACTTCGACAGGGCGGTGGGGTACTACGAGCAGTACTTC
CASSHFDRAVGYYEQYF
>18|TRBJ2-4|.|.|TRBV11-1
TGTGCCAGCAGCGCGAAAGTTCGGGTGGGTCTAGCCAAAAACATTCAGTACTTC
CASSAKVRVGLAKNIQYF
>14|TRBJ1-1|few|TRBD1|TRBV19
TGTGCCAGTACCCGAACAAACCAGGGGGGCGAAGCTTTCTTT
CASTRTNQGGEAFF
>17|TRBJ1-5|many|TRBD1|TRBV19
TGTGCCAGTAGTACCGACAGGGGCGGGTTGAGCAATCAGCCCCAGCATTTT
CASSTDRGGLSNQPQHF
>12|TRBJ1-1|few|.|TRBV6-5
TGTGCCAGCAAGAGAGTGGACACTGAAGCTTTCTTT
CASKRVDTEAFF
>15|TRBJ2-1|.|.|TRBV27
TGTGCCAGCAGTTTAGGGATGAGCTCCTACAATGAGCAGTTCTTC
CASSLGMSSYNEQFF
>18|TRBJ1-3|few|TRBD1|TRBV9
TGTGCCAGCAGCGTTAACCGGGACAGGACCTTCTCTGGAAACACCATATATTTT
CASSVNRDRTFSGNTIYF
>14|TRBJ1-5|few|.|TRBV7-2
TGTGCCAGCAGCACCGCGACAGCCGAGCAGCCCCAGCATTTT
CASSTATAEQPQHF
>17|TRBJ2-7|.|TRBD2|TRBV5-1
TGCGCCAGCAGCCTCTGGTCTAGCGGACTCCGGGGGTACGAGCAGTACTTC
CASSLWSSGLRGYEQYF
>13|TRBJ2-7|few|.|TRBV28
TGTGCCAGCCAGAGGCAGGGGAAGTACGAGCAGTACTTC
CASQRQGKYEQYF
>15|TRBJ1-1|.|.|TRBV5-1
TGTGCCAGCAGCTTAGAGGGGAGCTGGAACACTGAAGCTTTCTTT
CASSLEGSWNTEAFF
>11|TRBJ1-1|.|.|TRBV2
TGTGCCAGCAGGAGGGACACTGAAGCTTTCTTT
CASRRDTEAFF
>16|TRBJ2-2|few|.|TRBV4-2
TGTGCCAGCAGCCAACGCCGGGACTCTTACACCGGGGAGCTGTTTTTT
CASSQRRDSYTGELFF
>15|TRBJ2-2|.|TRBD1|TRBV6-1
TGTGCCAGCAGACCCACGACAGGGCGAACCGGGGAGCTGTTTTTT
CASRPTTGRTGELFF
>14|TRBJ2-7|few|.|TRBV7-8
TGTGCCAGTGCCACCGGGTCCCCAACCTACGAGCAGTACTTC
CASATGSPTYEQYF
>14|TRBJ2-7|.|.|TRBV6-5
TGTGCCAGCAGTTTCAGACGGAGCTCCTACGAGCAGTACTTC
CASSFRRSSYEQYF
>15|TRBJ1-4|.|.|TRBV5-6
TGTGCCAGCAGCTTGGCTGGTGGGAGCTATGAAAAACTGTTTTTT
CASSLAGGSYEKLFF
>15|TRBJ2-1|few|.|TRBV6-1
TGTGCCAGCAAGCCGGGACCCCTAGAGGGGGATGAGCAGTTCTTC
CASKPGPLEGDEQFF
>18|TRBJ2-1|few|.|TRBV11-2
TGTGCCAGCAGCCGTAAAGGGGGAGGGGTTTCGGCAGGGATCGAGCAGTTCTTC
CASSRKGGGVSAGIEQFF
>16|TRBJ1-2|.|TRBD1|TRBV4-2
TGTGCCAGCAGCCAAGAAAGGGGGCAGGGGCCCTATGGCTACACCTTC
CASSQERGQGPYGYTF
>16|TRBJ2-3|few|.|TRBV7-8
TGTGCCAGCACCAAATCAAAGGGACTTTACACAGATACGCAGTATTTT
CASTKSKGLYTDTQYF
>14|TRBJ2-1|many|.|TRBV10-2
TGCGCCAGCAGTGAGATTGCCGCTTACAATGAGCAGTTCTTC
CASSEIAAYNEQFF
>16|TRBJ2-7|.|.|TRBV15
TGTGCCACCAGCAGAGATCCGGGCAGGAGACCCTACGAGCAGTACTTC
CATSRDPGRRPYEQYF
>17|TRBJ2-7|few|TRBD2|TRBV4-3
TGCGCCAGCAGCCCCGCCCTAGGACTAGCGTACGCCTACGAGCAGTACTTC
CASSPALGLAYAYEQYF
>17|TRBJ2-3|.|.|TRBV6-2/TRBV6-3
TGTGCCAGCAGTACTCCTCGGGACGTACCTAAGGCAGATACGCAGTATTTT
CASSTPRDVPKADTQYF
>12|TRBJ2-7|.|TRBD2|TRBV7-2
TGTGCCAGCAGCCCGACTAGCGTGGAGCAGTACTTC
CASSPTSVEQYF
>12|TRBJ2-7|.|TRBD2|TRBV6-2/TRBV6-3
TGTGCCACCAGAGTGAGCGGGGAACAGCAGTACTTC
CATRVSGEQQYF
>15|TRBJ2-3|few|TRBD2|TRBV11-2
TGTGCCACCTTGGGTGCTAGCGGGAGAAGATATACGCAGTATTTT
CATLGASGRRYTQYF
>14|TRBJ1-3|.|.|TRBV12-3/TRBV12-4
TGTGCCAGCAGTTTTGGACTGACTGGAAACACCATATATTTT
CASSFGLTGNTIYF
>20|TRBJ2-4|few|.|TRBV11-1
TGTGCCAGCAGCTTAGCGGCGGACTCCTTTCACAGTCCCGACAAAAACATTCAGTACTTC
CASSLAADSFHSPDKNIQYF
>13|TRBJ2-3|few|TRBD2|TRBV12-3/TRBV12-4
TGTGCCAGCAGTCAAGGGACTAGTGGTACGCAGTATTTT
CASSQGTSGTQYF
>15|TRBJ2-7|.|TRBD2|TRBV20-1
TGCAGTGCTAGTTGGTCTAGCGGGCCTTCCTACGAGCAGTACTTC
CSASWSSGPSYEQYF
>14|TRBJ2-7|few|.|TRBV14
TGTGCCAGCAGAAACTTGTGCAGGTTATTAGAGCAGTACTTC
CASRNLCRLLEQYF
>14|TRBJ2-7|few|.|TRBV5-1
TGCGCCAGCAGCTTCGGGACCACCACCTACGAGCAGTACTTC
CASSFGTTTYEQYF
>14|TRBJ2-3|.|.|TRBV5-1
TGCGCCAGCAAGCTAGCAAGGCCCACAGATACGCAGTATTTT
CASKLARPTDTQYF
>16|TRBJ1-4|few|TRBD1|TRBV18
TGTGCCAGCTCACGGGGGATAACAGGGGAAAGCGAAAAACTGTTTTTT
CASSRGITGESEKLFF
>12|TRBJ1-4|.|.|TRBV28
TGTGCCAGCAAGGGGATGGATGAAAAACTGTTTTTT
CASKGMDEKLFF
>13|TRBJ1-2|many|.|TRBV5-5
TGTGCCAGCAGCTTGAGACAGAGCTATGGCTACACCTTC
CASSLRQSYGYTF
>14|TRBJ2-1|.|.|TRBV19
TGTGCCAGTAGTTTCCGGGAGATCCATCGAGAGCAGTTCTTC
CASSFREIHREQFF
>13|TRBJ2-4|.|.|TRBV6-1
TGTGCCAGCAGGTCCGCTACCCAAAACATTCAGTACTTC
CASRSATQNIQYF
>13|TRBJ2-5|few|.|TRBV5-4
TGTGCCAGCAGCCCCGAGAACCAAGAGACCCAGTACTTC
CASSPENQETQYF
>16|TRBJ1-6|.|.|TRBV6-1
TGTGCCAGCAGCCTGGTCCGGGGTTCCTATAATTCACCCCTCCACTTT
CASSLVRGSYNSPLHF
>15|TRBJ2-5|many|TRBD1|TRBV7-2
TGTGCCAGCAGCTTCCGGACAGGGGCTCCGGGGACCCAGTACTTC
CASSFRTGAPGTQYF
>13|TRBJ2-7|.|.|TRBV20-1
TGCAGTGCTCGTCCGACTGTAAACTACGAGCAGTACTTC
CSARPTVNYEQYF
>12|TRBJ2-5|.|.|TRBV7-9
TGTGCCAGCAGCTTAGGTGGGGCTAATCGGTACTTC
CASSLGGANRYF
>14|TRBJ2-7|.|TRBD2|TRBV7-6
TGTGCCAGCAGCTTAAGCGGGGGTTCCGACGAGCAGTACTTC
CASSLSGGSDEQYF
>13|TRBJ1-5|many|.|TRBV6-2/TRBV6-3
TGTGCCAGCGGGGGGGCCCCCAATCAGCCCCAGCATTTT
CASGGAPNQPQHF
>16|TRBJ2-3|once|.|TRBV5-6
TGTGCCAGCAGCGTACTACCCCAGGGCTTCCCAGATACGCAGTATTTT
CASSVLPQGFPDTQYF